A selection of T cell receptor beta chains follows, all from one sample in a study of early T cells in non-severe SARS-CoV-2 infection. In TCRdb, the 5' RACE reads were re-called with MiXCR into one record per CDR3 protein. This table holds 35,000 to 50,000 distinct CDR3 sequences, about 6.5% found once. This sample comprised whole blood, obtained at baseline. These receptors came from an adult who was a healthcare worker with PCR-confirmed SARS-CoV-2 infection or an uninfected control (not recorded which). The conserved cysteine and the conserved F or W are not part of the CDR3 here.

V gene: TRBV11-2
J gene: TRBJ2-1
CDR3 protein: ASSLRLTDRVYNEQF

V gene: TRBV16
J gene: TRBJ2-7
CDR3 protein: ASSQLGGDRVYEQY

V gene: TRBV12-3/TRBV12-4
J gene: TRBJ1-1
CDR3 protein: ASTHIGGRGDTEAF

V gene: TRBV29-1
J gene: TRBJ2-3
CDR3 protein: SVEDLEEDTQY

V gene: TRBV12-3/TRBV12-4
J gene: TRBJ2-4
CDR3 protein: ASSGTGGAAKNIQY

V gene: TRBV18
J gene: TRBJ2-4
CDR3 protein: ASSPKAPQNIQY

V gene: TRBV5-1
J gene: TRBJ2-1
CDR3 protein: ASSLGTASSYNEQF

V gene: TRBV5-1
J gene: TRBJ2-3
CDR3 protein: ASSQGLAGSTDTQY

V gene: TRBV4-2
J gene: TRBJ2-6
CDR3 protein: ASSQESSGANVLT

V gene: TRBV12-3/TRBV12-4
J gene: TRBJ2-7
CDR3 protein: ASSGDSFNYEQY

V gene: TRBV2
J gene: TRBJ2-1
CDR3 protein: ASSVYGGEQF

V gene: TRBV29-1
J gene: TRBJ2-4
CDR3 protein: SVAGVAKNIQY

V gene: TRBV24-1
J gene: TRBJ1-5
CDR3 protein: ATSDANQPQH

V gene: TRBV11-2
J gene: TRBJ2-2
CDR3 protein: ASSLMGGNTGELF

V gene: TRBV7-6
J gene: TRBJ2-7
CDR3 protein: ASRQGGYEQY

V gene: TRBV6-1
J gene: TRBJ1-5
CDR3 protein: ASSGLDRGSNQPQH

V gene: TRBV11-2
J gene: TRBJ1-3
CDR3 protein: ASSLQGPGNTIY

V gene: TRBV6-2/TRBV6-3
J gene: TRBJ1-1
CDR3 protein: ASSSGRYSEAF

V gene: TRBV7-9
J gene: TRBJ2-3
CDR3 protein: ASSSTGDTDTQY

V gene: TRBV7-2
J gene: TRBJ2-3
CDR3 protein: ASSLKSGGYTDTQY

V gene: TRBV10-2
J gene: TRBJ2-7
CDR3 protein: ASRVAGEYEQY

V gene: TRBV6-5
J gene: TRBJ1-2
CDR3 protein: ASSPYSAGYGYT

V gene: TRBV28
J gene: TRBJ1-1
CDR3 protein: ASSLRRTGNTEAF

V gene: TRBV12-3/TRBV12-4
J gene: TRBJ2-1
CDR3 protein: ASSRLAGTTYNEQF

V gene: TRBV19
J gene: TRBJ1-5
CDR3 protein: ASARGGSNQPQH

V gene: TRBV28
J gene: TRBJ1-1
CDR3 protein: ASRTSRTRLTEAF

V gene: TRBV3-1
J gene: TRBJ2-6
CDR3 protein: ASSQVASGANVLT

V gene: TRBV7-9
J gene: TRBJ1-2
CDR3 protein: ASSLLDRDYGYT

V gene: TRBV28
J gene: TRBJ1-3
CDR3 protein: ASSFPTGVGNTIY

V gene: TRBV5-5
J gene: TRBJ2-3
CDR3 protein: ASTMDTDTQY

V gene: TRBV29-1
J gene: TRBJ1-5
CDR3 protein: SVQTRGGNQPQH

V gene: TRBV7-8
J gene: TRBJ1-2
CDR3 protein: ASSPDSGYGYT

V gene: TRBV3-1
J gene: TRBJ2-3
CDR3 protein: ASSQSGGITDTQY

V gene: TRBV11-2
J gene: TRBJ2-1
CDR3 protein: ASSLVRPSGYYNEQF

V gene: TRBV6-1
J gene: TRBJ2-7
CDR3 protein: ATSTRSTYEQY

V gene: TRBV28
J gene: TRBJ1-6
CDR3 protein: ASVGRINSPLH

V gene: TRBV10-1
J gene: TRBJ2-1
CDR3 protein: ARLQARSYNEQF

V gene: TRBV6-2/TRBV6-3
J gene: TRBJ2-3
CDR3 protein: ASSYVTSGGKDTQY

V gene: TRBV20-1
J gene: TRBJ2-1
CDR3 protein: SARVSGSSYNEQF

V gene: TRBV18
J gene: TRBJ2-7
CDR3 protein: ASSPQGAWEQY

V gene: TRBV7-8
J gene: TRBJ2-7
CDR3 protein: ASSQGGDEQY

V gene: TRBV18
J gene: TRBJ1-5
CDR3 protein: ASSPSTGNNQPQH

V gene: TRBV11-2
J gene: TRBJ2-2
CDR3 protein: ASSHPTGDTGELF

V gene: TRBV7-9
J gene: TRBJ1-1
CDR3 protein: ASSWSTRATEAF

V gene: TRBV12-3/TRBV12-4
J gene: TRBJ2-1
CDR3 protein: ASSLGGIYNEQF